This is a list of T cell receptor beta chains from one sample in a study of T cells in Graves' hyperthyroidism and ophthalmopathy. Each CDR3 protein is one row after TCRdb ran MiXCR on the multiplex PCR reads. The table lists 400,000 to 500,000 distinct CDR3 sequences, about 15% of them singletons. Sequenced sample: blood. The receptor source for this set is a man between 18 and 35 years old with Graves' ophthalmopathy. Both conserved end residues are part of each CDR3. D genes are given only for firm matches. Where a row states a size, it is once, few, many or the class of an expanded clone; other rows omit it.

TRBJ1-4 TRBD1 - TRBV7-2 CASSRQGGQGQEKLFF TGTGCCAGCAGCCGCCAAGGGGGACAGGGCCAAGAAAAACTGTTTTTT
TRBJ1-2 - many TRBV10-1 CASSEAPGFPIKGYTF TGCGCCAGCAGTGAAGCTCCAGGGTTCCCTATTAAAGGCTACACCTTC
TRBJ2-6 TRBD2 few TRBV10-3 CAISGEGGSSGANVLTF TGTGCCATCAGTGGAGAGGGCGGGAGCTCTGGGGCCAACGTCCTGACTTTC
TRBJ1-1 - - TRBV15 CATSRNQVNTEAFF TGTGCCACCAGCAGAAACCAGGTGAACACTGAAGCTTTCTTT
TRBJ1-4 - - TRBV10-1 CASSGTVKEKLFF TGCGCCAGCAGTGGGACAGTCAAGGAAAAACTGTTTTTT
TRBJ2-3 TRBD1 many TRBV3-1 CASSQRTGSDTQYF TGTGCCAGCAGCCAAAGGACAGGGTCAGATACGCAGTATTTT
TRBJ2-7 - few TRBV7-6 CASSPGTLFYEQYF TGTGCCAGCAGCCCCGGGACTCTTTTCTACGAGCAGTACTTC
TRBJ1-2 - many TRBV4-2 CASSQDETANYGYTF TGTGCCAGCAGCCAAGATGAGACAGCTAACTATGGCTACACCTTC
TRBJ2-7 - few TRBV7-6 CASSLVEASEQYF TGTGCCAGCAGCTTAGTAGAAGCGAGCGAGCAGTACTTC
TRBJ2-7 - - TRBV10-3 CASGGASYEQYF TGTGCCAGTGGCGGGGCTTCCTACGAGCAGTACTTC
TRBJ2-1 - many TRBV3-1 CASSQRPTSRSEQFF TGTGCCAGCAGCCAAAGGCCCACGTCCCGGTCTGAGCAGTTCTTC
TRBJ2-1 - many TRBV6-2/TRBV6-3 CASSYGGPYNEQFF TGTGCCAGCAGTTACGGAGGGCCCTACAATGAGCAGTTCTTC
TRBJ2-2 - few TRBV11-2 CASSRRDSSNTGELFF TGTGCCAGCAGCAGGAGGGACTCTTCGAACACCGGGGAGCTGTTTTTT
TRBJ1-1 - many TRBV6-1 CASRNHRDYTEAFF TGTGCCAGCAGAAACCACAGGGACTACACTGAAGCTTTCTTT
TRBJ2-5 TRBD2 few TRBV4-2 CASSPFSGLAKGETQYF TGTGCCAGCAGCCCATTTTCGGGACTAGCGAAGGGGGAGACCCAGTACTTC
TRBJ1-2 - - TRBV6-1 CASTQGYNYGYTF TGTGCCTCAACACAGGGATATAACTATGGCTACACCTTC
TRBJ2-3 - few TRBV6-2/TRBV6-3 CASSYRGDTQYF TGTGCCAGCAGTTACCGGGGTGATACGCAGTATTTT
TRBJ2-1 - many TRBV18 CASSDGRSSYNEQFF TGTGCCAGCTCAGACGGACGGAGCTCCTACAATGAGCAGTTCTTC
TRBJ1-2 - many TRBV5-8 CASTPGQTGDYGYTF TGTGCCAGCACACCCGGACAGACGGGGGACTATGGCTACACCTTC
TRBJ2-7 - many TRBV18 CASSRRQLGDEQYF TGTGCCAGCTCACGGAGACAGTTAGGAGACGAGCAGTACTTC
TRBJ2-7 TRBD1 many TRBV6-1 CASTGRQGYEQYF TGTGCCAGCACGGGCAGACAGGGCTACGAGCAGTACTTC
TRBJ1-4 - - TRBV14 CASSPGGGYNEKLFF TGTGCCAGCAGCCCGGGGGGAGGATATAATGAAAAACTGTTTTTT
TRBJ2-7 - - TRBV29-1 CSAKKSTGYEQYF TGCAGCGCTAAGAAATCAACAGGTTACGAGCAGTACTTC
TRBJ1-2 - many TRBV11-3 CASSLAQNYGYTF TGTGCCAGCAGCTTGGCGCAGAACTATGGCTACACCTTC
TRBJ1-1 - - TRBV7-9 CASSRDQNTEAFF TGTGCCAGCAGCAGAGACCAGAACACTGAAGCTTTCTTT
TRBJ2-7 - many TRBV6-5 CASSYSKRVSLEQYF TGTGCCAGCAGTTACTCTAAGCGGGTCTCCCTCGAGCAGTACTTC
TRBJ1-1 - - TRBV19 CASKRAREAFF TGTGCCAGTAAACGGGCACGTGAAGCTTTCTTT
TRBJ1-1 - once TRBV5-6 CASSLTALGAEAFF TGTGCCAGCAGCTTGACAGCTCTTGGGGCTGAAGCTTTCTTT
TRBJ2-2 TRBD2 few TRBV27 CASSLAGGPFGELFF TGTGCCAGCAGTCTAGCGGGGGGGCCCTTCGGGGAGCTGTTTTTT
TRBJ1-6 - many TRBV5-6 CASSLGWGKSSPLHF TGTGCCAGCAGCTTGGGTTGGGGGAAGAGTTCACCCCTCCACTTT
TRBJ2-4 - few TRBV6-5 CASSYSRENIQYF TGTGCCAGCAGTTACTCAAGGGAAAACATTCAGTACTTC
TRBJ1-1 - many TRBV5-1 CASSLGWEGPTVAFF TGCGCCAGCAGCTTGGGGTGGGAGGGACCGACGGTGGCTTTCTTT
TRBJ2-1 TRBD2 few TRBV2 CASSKRQGLAGGSRTLYNEQFF TGTGCCAGCAGTAAACGACAAGGACTAGCGGGGGGTTCTCGAACCCTTTACAATGAGCAGTTCTTC
TRBJ2-5 - - TRBV4-2 CASSQDGTLEETQYF TGTGCCAGCAGCCAAGATGGGACCTTGGAGGAGACCCAGTACTTC
TRBJ2-7 TRBD1 - TRBV7-2 CASSTGTGFEQYF TGTGCCAGCAGCACCGGGACAGGGTTCGAGCAGTACTTC
TRBJ2-5 TRBD2 many TRBV5-1 CASSYLGTSGEETQYF TGCGCCAGCAGCTACTTAGGGACTAGCGGGGAAGAGACCCAGTACTTC
TRBJ1-5 - many TRBV7-2 CASSPIGGQPQHF TGTGCCAGCAGCCCTATAGGCGGCCAGCCCCAGCATTTT
TRBJ2-3 TRBD2 - TRBV5-1 CASSLGDSGGVPDTQYF TGCGCCAGCAGCTTGGGGGACAGCGGGGGGGTGCCAGATACGCAGTATTTT
TRBJ2-2 - many TRBV2 CASSYTPRATGELFF TGTGCCAGCAGCTACACACCCCGGGCTACCGGGGAGCTGTTTTTT
TRBJ1-6 TRBD1 many TRBV11-2 CASRRPGQGKGSPLHF TGTGCCAGCAGACGACCGGGACAGGGGAAAGGCTCACCCCTCCACTTT
TRBJ2-3 TRBD2 many TRBV7-3 CASSPSPVGGGSDTQYF TGTGCCAGCAGCCCCTCTCCGGTCGGGGGGGGCTCAGATACGCAGTATTTT
TRBJ2-7 - few TRBV5-1 CASSNAGAVGEQYF TGCGCCAGCAGCAACGCGGGGGCGGTAGGTGAGCAGTACTTC
TRBJ1-2 - - TRBV7-9 CASSLEDRANYGYTF TGTGCCAGCAGCTTAGAGGACAGAGCTAACTATGGCTACACCTTC
TRBJ2-7 - many TRBV15 CATSRGGLGGIYEQYF TGTGCCACCAGCAGAGGCGGGTTAGGAGGGATCTACGAGCAGTACTTC
TRBJ1-5 - many TRBV12-3/TRBV12-4 CASRPSLSNQPQHF TGTGCCAGCCGGCCCTCGCTTAGCAATCAGCCCCAGCATTTT
TRBJ2-7 - few TRBV28 CASSLLAPAAGSYNEQYF TGTGCCAGCAGTTTATTAGCCCCGGCAGCGGGCTCCTACAATGAGCAGTACTTC
TRBJ1-1 - many TRBV7-2 CASRRGNTEAFF TGTGCCAGCCGACGGGGAAACACTGAAGCTTTCTTT
TRBJ1-4 - - TRBV10-2 CASSDGAGINEKLFF TGCGCCAGCAGTGACGGGGCAGGGATAAATGAAAAACTGTTTTTT
TRBJ1-1 - - TRBV6-9 CAGSYLTVGGIGNTEAFF TGTGCCGGCAGTTACCTGACAGTGGGGGGAATCGGAAACACTGAAGCTTTCTTT
TRBJ1-6 - few TRBV12-3/TRBV12-4 CASSRGGSSNSPLHF TGTGCCAGCAGTAGAGGGGGATCAAGTAATTCACCCCTCCACTTT
TRBJ2-5 TRBD2 - TRBV19 CASSILGGEETQYF TGTGCCAGTAGTATTCTCGGGGGGGAAGAGACCCAGTACTTC
TRBJ1-5 - few TRBV6-1 CASSYDGNSNQPQHF TGTGCCAGCAGTTATGACGGAAATAGCAATCAGCCCCAGCATTTT
TRBJ1-1 - many TRBV2 CASEEYRNTEAFF TGTGCCAGCGAGGAGTACAGGAACACTGAAGCTTTCTTT
TRBJ2-7 - many TRBV6-1 CATGNSYEQYF TGTGCCACAGGGAACTCCTACGAGCAGTACTTC
TRBJ2-3 TRBD2 many TRBV6-5 CASSYSSSGRLSTDTQYF TGTGCCAGCAGTTACTCTTCTAGCGGGAGGCTATCCACAGATACGCAGTATTTT
TRBJ2-3 - many TRBV12-5 CASGWGADTQYF TGTGCTAGTGGTTGGGGGGCGGATACGCAGTATTTT
TRBJ2-7 TRBD2 - TRBV9 CASSVQLAGNEQYF TGTGCCAGCAGCGTGCAACTAGCGGGGAACGAGCAGTACTTC